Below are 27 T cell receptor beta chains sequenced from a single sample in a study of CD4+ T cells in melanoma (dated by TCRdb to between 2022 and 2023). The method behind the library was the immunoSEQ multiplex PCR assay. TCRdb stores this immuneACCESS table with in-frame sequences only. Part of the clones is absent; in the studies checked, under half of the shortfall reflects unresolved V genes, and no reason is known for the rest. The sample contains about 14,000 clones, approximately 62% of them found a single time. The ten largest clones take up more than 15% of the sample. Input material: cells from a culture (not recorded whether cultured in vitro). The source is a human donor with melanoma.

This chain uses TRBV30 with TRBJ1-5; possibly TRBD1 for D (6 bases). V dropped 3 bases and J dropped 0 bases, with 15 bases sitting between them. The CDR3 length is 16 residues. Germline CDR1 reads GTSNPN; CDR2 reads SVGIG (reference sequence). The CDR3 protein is CAWRPGTRNSNQPQHF. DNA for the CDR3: TGTGCCTGGAGACCCGGGACACGTAATAGCAATCAGCCCCAGCATTTT. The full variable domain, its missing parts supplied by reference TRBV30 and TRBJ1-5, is SQTIHQWPATLVQPVGSPLSLECTVEGTSNPNLYWYRQAAGRGLQLLFYSVGIGQISSEVPQNLSASRPQDRQFILSSKKLLLSDSGFYLCAWRPGTRNSNQPQHFGDGTRLSIL.

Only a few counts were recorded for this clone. The CDR3 nucleotides read TGTGCCAGCAGCCCTAGTAACTATGGCTACACCTTC. The encoded protein is CASSPSNYGYTF. V usage is TRBV6-5 and J usage is TRBJ1-2; D not certain. Per the germline V gene, CDR1 is MNHEY and CDR2 is SVGAGI. Trimming removed 6 bases from V and 1 base from J, with 6 bases in between. The CDR3 consists of 12 residues.

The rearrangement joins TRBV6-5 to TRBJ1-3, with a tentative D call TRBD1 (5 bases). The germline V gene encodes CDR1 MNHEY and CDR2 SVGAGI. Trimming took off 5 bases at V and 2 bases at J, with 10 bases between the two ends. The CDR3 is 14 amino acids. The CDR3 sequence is CASSARGAGNTIYF. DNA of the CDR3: TGTGCCAGCAGTGCTCGGGGGGCTGGAAACACCATATATTTT.

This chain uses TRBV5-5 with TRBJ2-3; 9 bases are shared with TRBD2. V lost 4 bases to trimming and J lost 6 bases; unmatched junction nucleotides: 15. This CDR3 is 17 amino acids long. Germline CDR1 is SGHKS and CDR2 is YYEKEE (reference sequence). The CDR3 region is CASSRSSAGGLSDTQYF. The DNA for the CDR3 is TGTGCCAGCAGCCGATCCTCAGCGGGGGGCCTGTCGGATACGCAGTATTTT. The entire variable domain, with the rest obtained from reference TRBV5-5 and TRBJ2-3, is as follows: DAGVTQSPTHLIKTRGQQVTLRCSPISGHKSVSWYQQVLGQGPQFIFQYYEKEERGRGNFPDRFSARQFPNYSSELNVNALLLGDSALYLCASSRSSAGGLSDTQYFGPGTRLTVL.

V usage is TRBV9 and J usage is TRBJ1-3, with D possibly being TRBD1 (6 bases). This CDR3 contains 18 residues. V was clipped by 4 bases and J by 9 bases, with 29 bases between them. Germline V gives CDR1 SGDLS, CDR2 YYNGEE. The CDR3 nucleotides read TGTGCCAGCAGCACCCGGACAGACACCAGGCCTGGATCGGTCACCATATATTTT. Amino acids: CASSTRTDTRPGSVTIYF.

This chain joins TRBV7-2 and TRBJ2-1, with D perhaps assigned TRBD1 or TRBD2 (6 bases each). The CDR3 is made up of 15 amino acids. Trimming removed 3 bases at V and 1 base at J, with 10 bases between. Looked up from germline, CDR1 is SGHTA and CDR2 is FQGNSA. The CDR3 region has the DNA TGTGCCAGCAGCTTGGGGGGCCATTCCTACAATGAGCAGTTCTTC. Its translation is CASSLGGHSYNEQFF.

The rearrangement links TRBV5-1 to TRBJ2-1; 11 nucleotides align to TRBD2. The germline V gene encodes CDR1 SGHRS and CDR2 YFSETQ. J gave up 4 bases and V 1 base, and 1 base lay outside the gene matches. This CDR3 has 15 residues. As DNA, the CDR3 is TGCGCCAGCAGCTTGTCTAGCGGGGGGTACAATGAGCAGTTCTTC. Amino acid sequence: CASSLSSGGYNEQFF. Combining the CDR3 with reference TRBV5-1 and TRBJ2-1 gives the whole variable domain KAGVTQTPRYLIKTRGQQVTLSCSPISGHRSVSWYQQTPGQGLQFLFEYFSETQRNKGNFPGRFSGRQFSNSRSEMNVSTLELGDSALYLCASSLSSGGYNEQFFGPGTRLTVL.

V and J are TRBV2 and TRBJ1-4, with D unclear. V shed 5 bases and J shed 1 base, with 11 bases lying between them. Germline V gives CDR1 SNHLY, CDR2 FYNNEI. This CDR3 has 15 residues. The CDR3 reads CASSLMVGTNEKLFF. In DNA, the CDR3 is TGTGCCAGCAGTCTGATGGTTGGAACTAATGAAAAACTGTTTTTT.

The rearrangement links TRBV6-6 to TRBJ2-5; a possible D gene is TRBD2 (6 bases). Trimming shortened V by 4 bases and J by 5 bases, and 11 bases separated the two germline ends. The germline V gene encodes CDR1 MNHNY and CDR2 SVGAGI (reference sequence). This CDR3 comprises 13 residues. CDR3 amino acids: CASSLTSTETQYF. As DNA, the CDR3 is TGTGCCAGCAGTTTGACTAGTACGGAGACCCAGTACTTC.

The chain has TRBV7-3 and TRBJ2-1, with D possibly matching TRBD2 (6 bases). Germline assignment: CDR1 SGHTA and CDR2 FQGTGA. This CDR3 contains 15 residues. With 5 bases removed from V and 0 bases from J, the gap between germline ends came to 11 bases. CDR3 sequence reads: CASSPGGVSYNEQFF. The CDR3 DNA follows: TGTGCCAGCAGCCCCGGGGGAGTCTCCTACAATGAGCAGTTCTTC.

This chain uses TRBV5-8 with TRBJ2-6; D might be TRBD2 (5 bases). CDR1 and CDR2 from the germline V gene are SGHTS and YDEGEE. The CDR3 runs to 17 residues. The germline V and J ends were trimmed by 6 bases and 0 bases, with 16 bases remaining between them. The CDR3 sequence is CASTLGLSPSGANVLTF. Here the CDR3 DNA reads TGTGCCAGCACCCTCGGACTCTCGCCCTCTGGGGCCAACGTCCTGACTTTC.

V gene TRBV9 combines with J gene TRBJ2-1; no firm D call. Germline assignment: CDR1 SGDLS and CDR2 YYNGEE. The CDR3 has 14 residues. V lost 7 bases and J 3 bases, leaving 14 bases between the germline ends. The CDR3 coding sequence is TGTGCCAGCCGCCCCCTCTCCAGCTACAATGAGCAGTTCTTC. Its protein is CASRPLSSYNEQFF. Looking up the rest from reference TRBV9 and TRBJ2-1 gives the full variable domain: DSGVTQTPKHLITATGQRVTLRCSPRSGDLSVYWYQQSLDQGLQFLIQYYNGEERAKGNILERFSAQQFPDLHSELNLSSLELGDSALYFCASRPLSSYNEQFFGPGTRLTVL.

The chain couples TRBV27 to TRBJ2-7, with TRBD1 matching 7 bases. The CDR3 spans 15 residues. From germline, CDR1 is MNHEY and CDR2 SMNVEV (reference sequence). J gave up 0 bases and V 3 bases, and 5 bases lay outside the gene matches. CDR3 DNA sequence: TGTGCCAGCAGTTTGACCGGGACAGTCTCCTACGAGCAGTACTTC. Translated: CASSLTGTVSYEQYF.

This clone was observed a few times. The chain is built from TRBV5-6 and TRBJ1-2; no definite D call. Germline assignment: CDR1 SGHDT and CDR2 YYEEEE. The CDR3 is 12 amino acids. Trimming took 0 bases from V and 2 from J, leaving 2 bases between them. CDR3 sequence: CASSLANYGYTF. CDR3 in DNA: TGTGCCAGCAGCTTGGCGAACTATGGCTACACCTTC. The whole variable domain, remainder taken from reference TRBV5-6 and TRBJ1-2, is DAGVTQSPTHLIKTRGQQVTLRCSPKSGHDTVSWYQQALGQGPQFIFQYYEEEERQRGNFPDRFSGHQFPNYSSELNVNALLLGDSALYLCASSLANYGYTFGSGTRLTVV.

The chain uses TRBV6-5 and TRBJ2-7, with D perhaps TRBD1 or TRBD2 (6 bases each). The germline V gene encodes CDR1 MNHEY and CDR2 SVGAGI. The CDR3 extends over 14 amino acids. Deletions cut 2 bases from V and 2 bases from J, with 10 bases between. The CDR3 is CASSYTGRTYEQYF. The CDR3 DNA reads TGTGCCAGCAGTTACACAGGGAGGACCTACGAGCAGTACTTC.

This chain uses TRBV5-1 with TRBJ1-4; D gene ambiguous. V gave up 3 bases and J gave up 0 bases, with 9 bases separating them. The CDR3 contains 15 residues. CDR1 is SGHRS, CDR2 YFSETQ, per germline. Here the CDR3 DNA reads TGCGCCAGCAGCTACGGCAGATCAACTAATGAAAAACTGTTTTTT. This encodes CASSYGRSTNEKLFF.

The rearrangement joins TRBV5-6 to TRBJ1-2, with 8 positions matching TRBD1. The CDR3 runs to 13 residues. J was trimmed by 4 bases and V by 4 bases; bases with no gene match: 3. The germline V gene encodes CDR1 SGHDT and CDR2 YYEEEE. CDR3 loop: CASSQDRVYGYTF. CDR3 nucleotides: TGTGCCAGCAGCCAGGACAGGGTCTATGGCTACACCTTC.

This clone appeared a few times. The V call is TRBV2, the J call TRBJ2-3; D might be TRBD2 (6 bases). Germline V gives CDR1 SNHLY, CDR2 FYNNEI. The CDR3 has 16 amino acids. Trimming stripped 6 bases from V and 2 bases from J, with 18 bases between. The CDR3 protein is CASRDGRGMTTDTQYF. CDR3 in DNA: TGTGCCAGCAGAGACGGACGGGGGATGACCACAGATACGCAGTATTTT.

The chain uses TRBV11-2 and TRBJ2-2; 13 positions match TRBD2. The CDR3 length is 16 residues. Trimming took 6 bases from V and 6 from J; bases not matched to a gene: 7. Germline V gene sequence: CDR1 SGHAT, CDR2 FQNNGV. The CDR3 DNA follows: TGTGCCAGCAGGCGACCCGGGACTAGCGGGGCCGGGGAGCTGTTTTTT. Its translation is CASRRPGTSGAGELFF. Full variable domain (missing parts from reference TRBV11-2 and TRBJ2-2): EAGVAQSPRYKIIEKRQSVAFWCNPISGHATLYWYQQILGQGPKLLIQFQNNGVVDDSQLPKDRFSAERLKGVDSTLKIQPAKLEDSAVYLCASRRPGTSGAGELFFGEGSRLTVL.

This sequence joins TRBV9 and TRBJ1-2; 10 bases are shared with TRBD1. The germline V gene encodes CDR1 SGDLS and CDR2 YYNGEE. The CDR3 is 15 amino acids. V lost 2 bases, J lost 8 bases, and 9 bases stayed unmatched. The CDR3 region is CASSVAFGQGEGYTF. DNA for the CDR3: TGTGCCAGCAGCGTGGCGTTTGGACAGGGGGAGGGCTACACCTTC.

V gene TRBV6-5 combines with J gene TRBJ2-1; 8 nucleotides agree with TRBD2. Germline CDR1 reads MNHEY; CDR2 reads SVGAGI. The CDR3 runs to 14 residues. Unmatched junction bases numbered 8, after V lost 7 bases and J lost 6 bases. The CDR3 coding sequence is TGTGCCAGCAATAAGGAGCGGGGGCGCAATGAGCAGTTCTTC. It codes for CASNKERGRNEQFF.

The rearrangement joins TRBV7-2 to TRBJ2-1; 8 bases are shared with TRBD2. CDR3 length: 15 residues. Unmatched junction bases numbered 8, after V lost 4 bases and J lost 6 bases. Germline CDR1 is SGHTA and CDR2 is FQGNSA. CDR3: CASSSRTSFGNEQFF. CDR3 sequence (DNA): TGTGCCAGCAGCTCACGGACTAGCTTTGGCAATGAGCAGTTCTTC. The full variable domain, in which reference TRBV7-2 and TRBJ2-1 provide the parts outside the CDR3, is GAGVSQSPSNKVTEKGKDVELRCDPISGHTALYWYRQSLGQGLEFLIYFQGNSAPDKSGLPSDRFSAERTGGSVSTLTIQRTQQEDSAVYLCASSSRTSFGNEQFFGPGTRLTVL.

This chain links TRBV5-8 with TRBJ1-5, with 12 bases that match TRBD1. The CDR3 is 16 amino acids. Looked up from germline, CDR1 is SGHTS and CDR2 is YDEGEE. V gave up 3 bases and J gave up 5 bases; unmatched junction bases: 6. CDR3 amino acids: CASSSGTGGGDQPQHF. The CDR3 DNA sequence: TGTGCCAGCAGCTCGGGGACAGGGGGCGGCGATCAGCCCCAGCATTTT.

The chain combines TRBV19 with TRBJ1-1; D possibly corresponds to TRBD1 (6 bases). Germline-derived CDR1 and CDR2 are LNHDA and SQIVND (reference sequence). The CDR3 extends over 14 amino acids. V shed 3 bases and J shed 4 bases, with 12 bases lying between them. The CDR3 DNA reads TGTGCCAGTAGTATTTTTCAGGGGCGCACTGAAGCTTTCTTT. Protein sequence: CASSIFQGRTEAFF.

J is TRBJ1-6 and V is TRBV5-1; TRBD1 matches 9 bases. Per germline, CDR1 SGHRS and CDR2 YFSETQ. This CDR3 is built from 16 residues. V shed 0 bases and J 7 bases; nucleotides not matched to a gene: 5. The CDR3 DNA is TGCGCCAGCAGCTTGGGGACCGGGACAGGGAATTCACCCCTCCACTTT. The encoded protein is CASSLGTGTGNSPLHF.

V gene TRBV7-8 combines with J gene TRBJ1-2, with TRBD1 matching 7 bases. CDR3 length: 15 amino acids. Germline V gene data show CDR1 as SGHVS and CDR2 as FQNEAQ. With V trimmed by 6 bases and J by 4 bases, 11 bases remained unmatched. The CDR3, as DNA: TGTGCCAGCAGTAGAGGGGGCGACAGCGTCTATGGCTACACCTTC. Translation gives CASSRGGDSVYGYTF.

This CDR3 reads CASSLGPDLSGNTIYF. CDR3 in DNA: TGTGCCAGCAGCTTAGGACCCGACCTCTCTGGAAACACCATATATTTT. The chain combines TRBV5-6 with TRBJ1-3; D unresolved. The CDR3 runs 16 residues. The V end was cut by 2 bases, the J end by 0 bases, with 12 bases between. Germline CDR1 is SGHDT and CDR2 is YYEEEE.